The 25 T cell receptor beta chains below all came from one sample that was sequenced in a study of response to subunit inactivated influenza vaccine (dated by TCRdb to the late 2010s). Receptors were amplified or captured by RT-PCR. Data came from an Illumina HiSeq 2500. TCRdb's own reprocessing of the public reads used fastp at Q25 and MiXCR and kept productive beta chains. Each entry merges the rows of one CDR3 protein and shows their most common DNA and genes. The sample data list 530,000 or so distinct CDR3 sequences, and roughly 15% of these were observed just once. In total, the top ten clones hold around 10% of the sample. Specimen: PBMCs from blood, collected about 11 days after vaccination. The receptor set was obtained from a man in his fifties or sixties who received an inactivated influenza vaccine. Donor details come from another sample of the same person, matched by shared clones.

In this sample, this clonotype turned up a few times. The gene calls are TRBV11-3 and TRBJ2-5; 7 nucleotides line up with TRBD2. The V segment lost 3 bases and the J segment 4 bases; nucleotides outside the gene matches: 8. The CDR3 sequence is 15 residues long. CDR1 and CDR2 from the germline V gene are SGHNT and YENEEA. CDR3 DNA sequence: TGTGCCAGCAGCTTGTCTAGCGGAGTGGGAGAGACCCAGTACTTC. Amino acids: CASSLSSGVGETQYF.

This clonotype was counted a few times. The chain carries TRBV7-9 and TRBJ2-7; 7 nucleotides line up with TRBD1. The CDR3 extends over 15 amino acids. After removal of 4 bases from V and 2 bases from J, the junction contained 8 bases not matched to a gene. Germline CDR1 and CDR2: SEHNR and FQNEAQ (reference sequence). The CDR3 DNA follows: TGTGCCAGCAGCTCCGGACAGGATCCTCCCTACGAGCAGTACTTC. Residues: CASSSGQDPPYEQYF.

CDR3 DNA sequence: TGTGCCAGCAGCTTCCACACAGATACGCAGTATTTT. This sequence encodes CASSFHTDTQYF. The V and J genes are TRBV7-9 and TRBJ2-3, with D unclear. This CDR3 is built from 12 residues. V lost 3 bases, J lost 2 bases, and 3 bases lay in between. Germline CDR1 reads SEHNR; CDR2 reads FQNEAQ (reference sequence).

This clonotype was counted between two and nine times. Just one base apart from a much larger clone, this may be a read error. V and J are TRBV29-1 and TRBJ2-7, with D unresolved. Germline V lookup: CDR1 SQVTM, CDR2 ANQGSEA. The CDR3 is 13 residues long. Trimming took off 5 bases at V and 0 bases at J, with 11 bases between the two ends. DNA for the CDR3: TGCAGCGTTTCCCGGCCAAGCTCCTACGAGCAGTACTTC. This encodes CSVSRPSSYEQYF.

This clonotype has at least ten counts. The chain recombines TRBV5-1 with TRBJ2-1; D is perhaps TRBD1 (6 bases). Trimming took 4 bases from V and 2 from J, leaving 10 bases between them. The CDR3 sequence is 14 residues long. In germline, CDR1 is SGHRS, CDR2 YFSETQ. CDR3: CASSQQGTYNEQFF. In DNA form, the CDR3 reads TGCGCCAGCAGCCAGCAGGGGACCTACAATGAGCAGTTCTTC. The full variable domain, with the rest looked up from reference TRBV5-1 and TRBJ2-1, is KAGVTQTPRYLIKTRGQQVTLSCSPISGHRSVSWYQQTPGQGLQFLFEYFSETQRNKGNFPGRFSGRQFSNSRSEMNVSTLELGDSALYLCASSQQGTYNEQFFGPGTRLTVL.

This clonotype was observed a handful of times. The chain uses TRBV6-2 or TRBV6-3 and TRBJ2-3, with TRBD2 as a possible D gene (6 bases). Trimming removed 0 bases from V and 5 bases from J, with 15 bases in between. This CDR3 contains 16 residues. Germline CDR1 MNHEY, CDR2 SVGEGT. The CDR3 DNA reads as TGTGCCAGCAGTTACTCGAAGGGCGGGGTGCAAGATACGCAGTATTTT. It translates to CASSYSKGGVQDTQYF.

This chain joins TRBV10-3 and TRBJ1-5; TRBD1 matches 10 bases. The V and J ends lost 6 bases and 9 bases, in that order; junction bases with no gene match: 5. This CDR3 spans 13 amino acids. Germline values: CDR1 ENHRY, CDR2 SYGVKD. The chain's CDR3 is CAIRDRGARPQHF. The CDR3 coding sequence is TGTGCCATCAGGGACAGGGGGGCTCGGCCCCAGCATTTT.

The chain couples TRBV7-2 to TRBJ2-7; 9 bases are a match to TRBD1. The CDR3 is 15 amino acids. Looked up from germline, CDR1 is SGHTA and CDR2 is FQGNSA. The trim removed 5 bases at V and 3 bases at J, leaving 8 bases unmatched. The CDR3: CASSLTGTGRYEQYF. As DNA, the CDR3 is TGTGCCAGCAGCCTGACCGGGACAGGGCGCTACGAGCAGTACTTC.

The V and J genes are TRBV25-1 and TRBJ2-2; a possible D gene is TRBD1 (6 bases). CDR1 and CDR2 (germline): MGHDK, SYGVNS. This CDR3 comprises 14 residues. Trimming took off 1 base at V and 5 bases at J, with 8 bases between the two ends. The CDR3 sequence is CASSEWTETGELFF. DNA of the CDR3: TGTGCCAGCAGTGAATGGACAGAGACCGGGGAGCTGTTTTTT.

This clonotype was detected a few times. The chain combines TRBV11-2 with TRBJ2-3; D unclear. Trimming took off 1 base at V and 3 bases at J, with 8 bases between the two ends. The CDR3 runs 14 residues. From germline, CDR1 is SGHAT and CDR2 FQNNGV. CDR3 residues: CASSLGKRTDTQYF. The CDR3 coding sequence is TGTGCCAGCAGCTTAGGTAAAAGGACAGATACGCAGTATTTT.

This clonotype has just one count. CDR3 sequence: CASSRASGGAYNEQFF. CDR3 nucleotides: TGTGCCAGCAGCAGAGCTAGCGGGGGTGCCTACAATGAGCAGTTCTTC. The rearrangement joins TRBV7-6 to TRBJ2-1; TRBD2 matches 10 bases. This CDR3 is 16 amino acids long. The V and J ends lost 5 bases and 2 bases, in that order; junction bases with no gene match: 6. Germline V gene lookup returns CDR1 SGHVS and CDR2 FNYEAQ.

In its sample, this clonotype was seen a few times. The V and J genes are TRBV28 and TRBJ2-7; possibly TRBD1 for D (5 bases). CDR3 size: 15 residues. Deletions cut 5 bases from V and 0 bases from J, with 14 bases between. Per germline, CDR1 MDHEN and CDR2 SYDVKM. The CDR3 bases are TGTGCCAGCAGTCCCTCGACAGTTGTCTCCTACGAGCAGTACTTC. Translating it yields CASSPSTVVSYEQYF. The variable domain in full, completed from reference TRBV28 and TRBJ2-7, reads DVKVTQSSRYLVKRTGEKVFLECVQDMDHENMFWYRQDPGLGLRLIYFSYDVKMKEKGDIPEGYSVSREKKERFSLILESASTNQTSMYLCASSPSTVVSYEQYFGPGTRLTVT.

The chain couples TRBV10-2 to TRBJ2-1, with 12 bases identical to TRBD2. The V and J ends lost 8 bases and 9 bases, in that order; junction bases with no gene match: 8. CDR3 size: 14 residues. Germline values: CDR1 WSHSY, CDR2 SAAADI. The CDR3, as DNA: TGCGCCAGCCTCTCCGGACTAGCGGGGACTGAGCAGTTCTTC. It translates to CASLSGLAGTEQFF.

This clonotype appeared a few times. The rearrangement joins TRBV2 to TRBJ2-5, with 9 bases matching TRBD1. Germline trimming cut 1 base from V and 5 bases from J; bases unmatched to any gene: 8. Germline V lookup: CDR1 SNHLY, CDR2 FYNNEI. This CDR3 has 16 amino acids. The CDR3 DNA sequence: TGTGCCAGCAGTGAAGACGACAGGGGGGTTTTGGAGACCCAGTACTTC. It codes for CASSEDDRGVLETQYF.

The CDR3 DNA sequence: TGTGCCAGCAGCTTACATGGGACAGGGGGAATTTCACCCCTCCACTTT. Protein product: CASSLHGTGGISPLHF. The V and J genes are TRBV7-2 and TRBJ1-6, with 11 bases aligning to TRBD1. The CDR3 consists of 16 residues. Germline trimming cut 2 bases from V and 9 bases from J; bases unmatched to any gene: 6. Germline assignment: CDR1 SGHTA and CDR2 FQGNSA.

The V and J genes are TRBV6-4 and TRBJ2-1; 8 bases line up with TRBD2. This CDR3 region has 15 residues. Trimming took 4 bases from V and 7 from J; bases not matched to a gene: 9. Germline loops: CDR1 MRHNA, CDR2 SNTAGT. The CDR3 region is CASSGLAGSRNEQFF. The CDR3 DNA is TGTGCCAGCAGTGGGTTAGCGGGATCGAGGAATGAGCAGTTCTTC.

This clonotype was recorded a few times. Here the CDR3 DNA reads TGCGCCAGCAGCTTGGGATTGGGGCTAAAGACAGGACTGAACACTGAAGCTTTCTTT. It translates to CASSLGLGLKTGLNTEAFF. This chain uses TRBV5-1 with TRBJ1-1, with TRBD1 as a possible D gene (6 bases). Germline V gene sequence: CDR1 SGHRS, CDR2 YFSETQ. The CDR3 totals 19 residues. The V and J ends lost 0 bases and 0 bases respectively, with 21 bases between them.

This clonotype was detected only a few times. The rearrangement joins TRBV20-1 to TRBJ1-5; D is undetermined. The CDR3 totals 13 residues. V dropped 3 bases and J dropped 0 bases, with 6 bases sitting between them. Germline V gene data show CDR1 as DFQATT and CDR2 as SNEGSKA (reference sequence). CDR3 loop: CSASSGSNQPQHF. The CDR3 region has the DNA TGCAGTGCTAGTTCAGGTAGCAATCAGCCCCAGCATTTT.

J is TRBJ2-2 and V is TRBV3-1, with D perhaps TRBD2 (5 bases). This CDR3 has 16 amino acids. With 1 base removed from V and 3 bases from J, the gap between germline ends came to 12 bases. Per the germline V gene, CDR1 is LGHDT and CDR2 is YNNKEL (reference sequence). Here the CDR3 DNA reads TGTGCCAGCAGCCAAGTTTCCGTCGGGGACACCGGGGAGCTGTTTTTT. Translated, it gives CASSQVSVGDTGELFF.

This clonotype was recorded a few times. CDR3 loop: CSADALGRGRVGTDTQYF. The CDR3 DNA sequence: TGCAGTGCTGACGCCCTGGGGAGGGGGCGCGTGGGCACAGATACGCAGTATTTT. This sequence joins TRBV20-1 and TRBJ2-3; tentatively, D is TRBD1 or TRBD2 (7 bases each). Germline V CDR1 and CDR2: DFQATT, SNEGSKA (reference sequence). The CDR3 contains 18 residues. V lost 5 bases to trimming and J lost 1 base, with 25 bases between them.

This clonotype was counted a few times. The rearrangement joins TRBV20-1 to TRBJ2-5; 10 nucleotides agree with TRBD2. CDR1 is DFQATT, CDR2 SNEGSKA, per germline (reference sequence). V lost 6 bases, J lost 5 bases, and 9 bases stayed unmatched. The CDR3 sequence is 14 residues long. In DNA form, the CDR3 reads TGCAGTGCCCGACAACTAGCGGGGTTTGAGACCCAGTACTTC. Protein: CSARQLAGFETQYF.

The chain is built from TRBV28 and TRBJ2-5; D gene ambiguous. V lost 3 bases to trimming and J lost 1 base, with 21 bases between them. The CDR3 contains 18 residues. Germline values: CDR1 MDHEN, CDR2 SYDVKM. The CDR3 coding sequence is TGTGCCAGCAGTTTGCGGTATAAGGTCGGCCCCTCCCAAGAGACCCAGTACTTC. Its protein is CASSLRYKVGPSQETQYF.

The chain has TRBV21-1 and TRBJ2-3. TRBV21-1 is a pseudogene. CDR3 length equals 12 residues. CDR3 region: CASSKGRDTQYF. The CDR3 DNA reads TGTGCCAGCAGCAAAGGAAGAGATACGCAGTATTTT.

The chain is built from TRBV7-6 and TRBJ2-1; TRBD2 aligns across 11 bases. The CDR3 loop spans 16 amino acids. Unmatched junction bases numbered 3, after V lost 0 bases and J lost 5 bases. Germline CDR1 and CDR2: SGHVS and FNYEAQ. The DNA for the CDR3 is TGTGCCAGCAGCTTAGCAGCACTAGCGGGAGACAATGAGCAGTTCTTC. Encoded protein: CASSLAALAGDNEQFF.

This clonotype appeared a few times. The chain joins TRBV15 to TRBJ2-1; 8 bases line up with TRBD2. Germline CDR1 LNHNV, CDR2 YYDKDF (reference sequence). This CDR3 has 15 amino acids. V was pared by 1 base and J by 4 bases, with 3 bases of the junction left unmatched. The CDR3: CATSRALAGYNEQFF. The CDR3 DNA is TGTGCCACCAGCAGAGCTCTAGCGGGTTACAATGAGCAGTTCTTC.